This TCR beta chain was observed in a study of blood T cell repertoires in COVID-19. V trimming: 2 bases; J trimming: 3 bases; junction bases outside the gene matches: 7. The CDR3 runs to 15 residues. The V gene's germline CDR1 is MDHEN and CDR2 SYDVKM. Measured with immunoSEQ multiplex PCR; TCRdb has only the in-frame clones, and not every one. The repertoire holds about 140,000 clones, with around 79% as singletons. The chain links TRBV28 to TRBJ2-7; 7 nucleotides agree with TRBD1. Material: PBMCs or T cells enriched from blood (not recorded which). This TCR came from a woman in her forties or fifties who had recovered from COVID-19. The DNA for the CDR3 is TGTGCCAGCAGTTTAGGGGGACAGATGAGCTACGAGCAGTACTTC. This sequence encodes CASSLGGQMSYEQYF.